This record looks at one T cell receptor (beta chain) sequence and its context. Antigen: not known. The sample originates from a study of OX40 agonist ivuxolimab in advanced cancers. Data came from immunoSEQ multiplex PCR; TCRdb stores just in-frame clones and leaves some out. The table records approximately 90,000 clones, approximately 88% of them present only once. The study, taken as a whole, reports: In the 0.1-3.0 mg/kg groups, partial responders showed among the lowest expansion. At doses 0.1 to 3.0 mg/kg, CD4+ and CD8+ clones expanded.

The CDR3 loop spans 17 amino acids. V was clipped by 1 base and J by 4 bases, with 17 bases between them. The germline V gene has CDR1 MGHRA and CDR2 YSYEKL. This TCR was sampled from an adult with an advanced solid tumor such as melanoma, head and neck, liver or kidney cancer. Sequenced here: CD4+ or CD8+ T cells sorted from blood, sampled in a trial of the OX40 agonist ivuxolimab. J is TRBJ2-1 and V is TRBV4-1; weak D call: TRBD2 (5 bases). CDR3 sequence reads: CASSQGSARGQYNEQFF. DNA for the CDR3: TGCGCCAGCAGCCAAGGATCCGCCAGAGGGCAATACAATGAGCAGTTCTTC.